The sequence of this T cell receptor beta chain was determined in a study of vaccination and CD4 T cells after COVID-19. Study overall: Investigators drew the post-COVID samples a median about 98 days after diagnosis, with a range of 35 to 161. Broader study findings: In convalescent patients, 304 of 307 vaccine-specific clones were mono-reactive for SARS-CoV-2 spike.

Note on this clonotype: Its antigen is unidentified.

Cultured CD4+ T-cell DNA underwent Oncomine TCR Beta short-read sequencing. It was from cultured CD4+ T cells that genomic DNA was extracted. Using its own MiXCR run on the PCR reads, TCRdb lists one record per CDR3 protein. The sample includes roughly 7,600 distinct CDR3 sequences, more than 30% of them seen just once. Treatment specified: roughly ten-day PBMC culture with coronavirus spike peptide pools or control peptides (ViraFEST assay). The unexposed donor's CD4+ T cells were collected before the COVID-19 pandemic (2011-2018). The authors replaced half the medium with fresh IL-2 medium on days 3 and 7. Trimming left V 2 bases short and J 5 bases short, with 12 bases between. The CDR3 extends over 14 amino acids. Germline lookup yields CDR1 MNHEY and CDR2 SVGAGI.

The V gene is TRBV6-5, the J gene TRBJ1-1; no firm D call. Sample: CD4+ T cells from blood, cultured in vitro. The source of this sequence is a human donor in good health. This CDR3 is CASSYRVGLTEAFF. As DNA, the CDR3 is TGTGCCAGCAGTTACCGGGTTGGCTTGACTGAAGCTTTCTTT.